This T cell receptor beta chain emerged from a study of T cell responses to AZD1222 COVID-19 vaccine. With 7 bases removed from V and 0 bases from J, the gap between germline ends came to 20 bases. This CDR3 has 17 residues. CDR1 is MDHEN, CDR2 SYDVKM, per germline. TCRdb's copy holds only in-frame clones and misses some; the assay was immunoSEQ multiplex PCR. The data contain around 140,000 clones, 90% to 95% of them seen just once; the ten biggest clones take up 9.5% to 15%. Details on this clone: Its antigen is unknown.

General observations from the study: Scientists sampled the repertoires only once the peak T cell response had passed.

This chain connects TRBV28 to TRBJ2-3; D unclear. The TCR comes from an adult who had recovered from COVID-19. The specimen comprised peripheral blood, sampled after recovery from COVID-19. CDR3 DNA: TGTGCCAGCACCCCTCTGGGTGGCGCCCGTAGCACAGATACGCAGTATTTT. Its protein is CASTPLGGARSTDTQYF.